A few counts support the clone carrying this T cell receptor (beta chain). Its antigen is currently unknown. In making TCR cDNA, 5'RACE template switching added a universal primer site and UMIs to it. MiXCR was run by TCRdb on the 5' RACE reads, yielding one entry per CDR3 protein. This table has 300,000 to 450,000 distinct CDR3 sequences, less than 9.5% appearing once. This specimen comes from a study of T cells after yellow fever vaccination. Regarding the study as a whole: Among all clonotypes, a small share was observed in both CD4 and CD8 compartments.

The CDR3 runs 13 residues. V lost 8 bases to trimming and J lost 5 bases, with 18 bases between them. CDR1 and CDR2 from the germline V gene are SQVTM and ANQGSEA. The receptor's source is a man in his late teens or twenties who received the YFV17D yellow fever vaccine. The chain couples TRBV29-1 to TRBJ2-5; D might be TRBD1 or TRBD2, each matching 5 bases. The sample in question was PBMCs, obtained roughly 45 days after the first yellow fever vaccination. The CDR3 DNA follows: TGCAGCACCACCCCGGGGCCCGAGGAGACCCAGTACTTC. This gives the protein CSTTPGPEETQYF.